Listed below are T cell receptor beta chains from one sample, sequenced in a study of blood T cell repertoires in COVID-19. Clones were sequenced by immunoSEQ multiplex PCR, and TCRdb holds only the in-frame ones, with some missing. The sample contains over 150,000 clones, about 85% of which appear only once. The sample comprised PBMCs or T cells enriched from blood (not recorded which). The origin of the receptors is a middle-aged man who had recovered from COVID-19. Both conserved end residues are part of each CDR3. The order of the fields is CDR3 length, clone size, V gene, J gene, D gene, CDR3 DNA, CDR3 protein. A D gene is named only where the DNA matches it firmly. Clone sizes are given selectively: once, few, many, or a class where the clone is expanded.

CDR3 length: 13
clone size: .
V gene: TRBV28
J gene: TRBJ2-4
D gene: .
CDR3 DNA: TGTGCCAGCAGGGGGCTAGCCAAAAACATTCAGTACTTC
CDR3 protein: CASRGLAKNIQYF

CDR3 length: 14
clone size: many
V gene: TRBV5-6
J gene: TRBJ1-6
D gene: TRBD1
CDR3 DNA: TGTGCCAGCAGCGCGACAGGGGTCGGTTCACCCCTCCACTTT
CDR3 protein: CASSATGVGSPLHF

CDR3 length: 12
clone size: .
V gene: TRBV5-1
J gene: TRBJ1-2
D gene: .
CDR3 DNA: TGCGCCAGCAGCTTGGTAGGGGTCGGCTACACCTTC
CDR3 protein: CASSLVGVGYTF

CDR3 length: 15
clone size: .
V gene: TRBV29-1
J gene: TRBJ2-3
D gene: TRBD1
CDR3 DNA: TGCAGCGTCGTGGGGACAGGGGTAAGCACAGATACGCAGTATTTT
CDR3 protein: CSVVGTGVSTDTQYF

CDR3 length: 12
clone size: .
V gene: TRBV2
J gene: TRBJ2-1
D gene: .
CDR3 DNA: TGTGCCAGCAGTGGAGAAGTCAATGAGCAGTTCTTC
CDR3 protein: CASSGEVNEQFF

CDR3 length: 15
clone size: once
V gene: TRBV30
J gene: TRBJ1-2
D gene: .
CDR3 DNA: TGTGCCTGGGACCTGGGACTGGGATCTAACTATGGCTACACCTTC
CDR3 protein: CAWDLGLGSNYGYTF

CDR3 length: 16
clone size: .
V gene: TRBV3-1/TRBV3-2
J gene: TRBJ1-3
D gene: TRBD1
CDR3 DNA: TGTGCCAGCAGCCGCGTCACAGGGGAAGCTGGAAACACCATATATTTT
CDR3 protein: CASSRVTGEAGNTIYF

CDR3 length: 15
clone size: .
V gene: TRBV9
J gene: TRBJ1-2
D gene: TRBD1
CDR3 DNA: TGTGCCAGCAGCCCCCTCGCCGAGGGGGCGTATGGCTACACCTTC
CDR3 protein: CASSPLAEGAYGYTF

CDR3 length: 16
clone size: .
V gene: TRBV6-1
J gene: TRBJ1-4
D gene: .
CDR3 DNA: TGTGCCAGCAGTGAAGTTGGCGGGACGGTGGGTGAAAAACTGTTTTTT
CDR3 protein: CASSEVGGTVGEKLFF

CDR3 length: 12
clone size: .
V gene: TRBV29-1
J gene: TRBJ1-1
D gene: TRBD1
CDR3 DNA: TGCAGCGTTGTTCGGGACAGGTTTGAAGCTTTCTTT
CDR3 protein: CSVVRDRFEAFF

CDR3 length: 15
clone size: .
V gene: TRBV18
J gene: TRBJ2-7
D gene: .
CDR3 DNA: TGTGCCAGCTCACCAAACGGAGGGAACTCCTACGAGCAGTACTTC
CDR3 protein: CASSPNGGNSYEQYF

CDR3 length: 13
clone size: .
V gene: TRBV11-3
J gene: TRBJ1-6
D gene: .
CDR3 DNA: TGTGCCAGCAGCTTAAGGACACCTTCACCCCTCCACTTT
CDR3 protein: CASSLRTPSPLHF

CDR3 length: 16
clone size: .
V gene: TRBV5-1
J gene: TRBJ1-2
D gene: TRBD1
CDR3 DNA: TGCGCCAGCAGCGGAGGTACTGGGACAGGGGTCTATGGCTACACCTTC
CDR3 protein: CASSGGTGTGVYGYTF

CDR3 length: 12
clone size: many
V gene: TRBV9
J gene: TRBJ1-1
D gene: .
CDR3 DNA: TGTGCCAGCAGCCTTACGGGCACTGAAGCTTTCTTT
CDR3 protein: CASSLTGTEAFF

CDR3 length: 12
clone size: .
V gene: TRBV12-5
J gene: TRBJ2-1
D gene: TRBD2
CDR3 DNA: TGTGCTAGTGCCCTTCGGGGGGATGAGCAGTTCTTC
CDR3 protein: CASALRGDEQFF

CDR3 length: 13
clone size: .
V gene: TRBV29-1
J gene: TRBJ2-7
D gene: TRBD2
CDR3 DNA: TGCAGCGTCCTCGGACTAGCCTCCTACGAGCAGTACTTC
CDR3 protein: CSVLGLASYEQYF

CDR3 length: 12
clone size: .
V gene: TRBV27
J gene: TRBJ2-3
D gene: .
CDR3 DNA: TGTGCCACCAGATCCCTCTCAGATACGCAGTATTTT
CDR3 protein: CATRSLSDTQYF

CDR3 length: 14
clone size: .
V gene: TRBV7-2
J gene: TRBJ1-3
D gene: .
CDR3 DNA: TGTGCCAGCAGCTTAAGGGGGAGAGAGAACACCATATATTTT
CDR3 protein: CASSLRGRENTIYF

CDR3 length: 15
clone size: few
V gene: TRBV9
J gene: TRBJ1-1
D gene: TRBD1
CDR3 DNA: TGTGCCAGCAGCTTACAAGGACAGGGAGACACTGAAGCTTTCTTT
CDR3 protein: CASSLQGQGDTEAFF

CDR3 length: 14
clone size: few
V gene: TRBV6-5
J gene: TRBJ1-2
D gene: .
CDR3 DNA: TGTGCCAGCAGTTACCGAACGCCCGGGGGGGGCTACACCTTC
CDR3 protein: CASSYRTPGGGYTF

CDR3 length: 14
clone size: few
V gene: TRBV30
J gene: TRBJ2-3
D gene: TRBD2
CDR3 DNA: TGTGCCTCCCTGGGGAGCGGGAGCTCAGATACGCAGTATTTT
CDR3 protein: CASLGSGSSDTQYF

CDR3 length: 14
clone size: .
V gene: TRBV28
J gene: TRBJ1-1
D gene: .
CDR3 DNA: TGTGCCAGCAGCGTGGGGGGGATGAACACTGAAGCTTTCTTT
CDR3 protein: CASSVGGMNTEAFF

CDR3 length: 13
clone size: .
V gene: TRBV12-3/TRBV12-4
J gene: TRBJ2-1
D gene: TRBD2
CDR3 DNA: TGTGCCAGCAGAGGACTAGCGGGGGGGGAGCAGTTCTTC
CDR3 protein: CASRGLAGGEQFF

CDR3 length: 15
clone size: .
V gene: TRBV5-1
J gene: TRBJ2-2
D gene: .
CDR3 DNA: TGCGCCAGCAGCTTTCTTCAGGGGAACACCGGGGAGCTGTTTTTT
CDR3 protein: CASSFLQGNTGELFF

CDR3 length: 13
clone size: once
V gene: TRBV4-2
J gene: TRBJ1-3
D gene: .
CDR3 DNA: TGTGCCAGCAGCCCTGTTGAGGGGGACACCATATATTTT
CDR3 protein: CASSPVEGDTIYF

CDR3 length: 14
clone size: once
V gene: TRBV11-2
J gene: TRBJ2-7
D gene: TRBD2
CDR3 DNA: TGTGCCAGCAGCTTAGGTCGGGGGGGATACGAGCAGTACTTC
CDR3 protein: CASSLGRGGYEQYF

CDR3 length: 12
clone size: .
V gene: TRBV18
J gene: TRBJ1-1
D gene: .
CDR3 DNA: TGTGCCAGCTCACTACAGGACACTGAAGCTTTCTTT
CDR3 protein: CASSLQDTEAFF

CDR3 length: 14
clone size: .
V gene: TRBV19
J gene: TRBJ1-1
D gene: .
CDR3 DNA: TGTGCCAGTACCCCCACTGGGGGGTTGGCTGAAGCTTTCTTT
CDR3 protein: CASTPTGGLAEAFF

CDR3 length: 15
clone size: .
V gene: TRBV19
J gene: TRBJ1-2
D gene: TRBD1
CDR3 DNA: TGTGCCAGTAGTTCACGGGACAGAGCTAACTATGGCTACACCTTC
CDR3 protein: CASSSRDRANYGYTF

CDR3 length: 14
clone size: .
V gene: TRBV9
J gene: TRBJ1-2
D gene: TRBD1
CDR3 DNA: TGTGCCAGCAGGCAACAGGGGGTTTTTTATGGCTACACCTTC
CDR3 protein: CASRQQGVFYGYTF

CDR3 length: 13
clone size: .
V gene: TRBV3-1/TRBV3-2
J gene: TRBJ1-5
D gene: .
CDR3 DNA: TGTGCCAGCAGCTCGCAGGTACGTCAGCCCCAGCATTTT
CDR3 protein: CASSSQVRQPQHF

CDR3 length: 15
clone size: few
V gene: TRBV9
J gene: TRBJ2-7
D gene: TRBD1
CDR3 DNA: TGTGCCAGCAGCGATCCGGGACAGGGGTGGGACGAGCAGTACTTC
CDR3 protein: CASSDPGQGWDEQYF

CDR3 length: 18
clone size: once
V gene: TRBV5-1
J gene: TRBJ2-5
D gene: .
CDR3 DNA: TGCGCCAGCAGCTCCGGGCTAGGAGGGAGGTGGTACCAAGAGACCCAGTACTTC
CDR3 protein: CASSSGLGGRWYQETQYF

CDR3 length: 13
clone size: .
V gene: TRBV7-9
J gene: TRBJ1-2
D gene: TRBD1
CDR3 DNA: TGTGCCAGCAGCTTAGGACAGGGAAAAGGCTACACCTTC
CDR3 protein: CASSLGQGKGYTF

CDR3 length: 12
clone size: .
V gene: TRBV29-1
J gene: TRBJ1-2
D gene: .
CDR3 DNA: TGCAGCGTTGAGGACAGTAGTTATGGCTACACCTTC
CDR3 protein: CSVEDSSYGYTF

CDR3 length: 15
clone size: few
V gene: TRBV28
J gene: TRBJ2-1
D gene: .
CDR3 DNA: TGTGCCAGCAGTTTATGGACGGGTTTGGGTAATGAGCAGTTCTTC
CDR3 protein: CASSLWTGLGNEQFF

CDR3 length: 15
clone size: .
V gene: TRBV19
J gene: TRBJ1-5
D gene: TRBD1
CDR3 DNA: TGTGCCAGTGCTCAAGGGACAGGGCTTTTTCAGCCCCAGCATTTT
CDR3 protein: CASAQGTGLFQPQHF

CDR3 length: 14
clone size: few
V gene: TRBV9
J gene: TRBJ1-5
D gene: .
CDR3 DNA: TGTGCCAGCAGCGTAGTTCTTTACGGTCGGCCCCAGCATTTT
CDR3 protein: CASSVVLYGRPQHF

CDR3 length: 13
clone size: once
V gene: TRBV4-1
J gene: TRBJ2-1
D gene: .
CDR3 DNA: TGCGCCAGCAGCCAAGTGAGCTACAATGAGCAGTTCTTC
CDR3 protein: CASSQVSYNEQFF

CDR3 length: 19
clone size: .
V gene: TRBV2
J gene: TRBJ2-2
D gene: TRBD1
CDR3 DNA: TGTGCCAGCAGTAATGCACCGGGACAGGGGGTTAGGTACCACCGGGAGCTGTTTTTT
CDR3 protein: CASSNAPGQGVRYHRELFF

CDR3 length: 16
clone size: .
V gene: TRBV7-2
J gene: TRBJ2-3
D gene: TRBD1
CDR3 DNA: TGTGCCAGCAGCTTTGGCAGGGGGCCCTCCACAGATACGCAGTATTTT
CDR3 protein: CASSFGRGPSTDTQYF

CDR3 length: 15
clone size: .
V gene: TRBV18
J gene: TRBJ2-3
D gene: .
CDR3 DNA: TGTGCCAGCTCGCCACAAGATACAGGCACAGATACGCAGTATTTT
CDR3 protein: CASSPQDTGTDTQYF

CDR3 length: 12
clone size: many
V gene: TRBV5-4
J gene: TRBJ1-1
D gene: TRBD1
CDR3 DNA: TGTGCCAGCAGCTTGGCGGGACAGGAAGGTTTCTTT
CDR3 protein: CASSLAGQEGFF

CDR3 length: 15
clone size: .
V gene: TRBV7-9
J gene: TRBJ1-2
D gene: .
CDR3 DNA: TGTGCCAGCAGCTTAATTTCTCCGCAGACGGGTGGCTACACCTTC
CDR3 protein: CASSLISPQTGGYTF

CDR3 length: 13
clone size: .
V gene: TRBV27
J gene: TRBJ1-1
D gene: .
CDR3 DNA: TGTGCCAGCAGTTTATCCAGGGGCGCTGAAGCTTTCTTT
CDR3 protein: CASSLSRGAEAFF

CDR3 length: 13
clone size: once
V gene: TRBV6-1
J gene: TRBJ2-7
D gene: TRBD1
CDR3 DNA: TGTGCCAGCAGTGAGACAGGGCCCTACGAGCAGTACTTC
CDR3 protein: CASSETGPYEQYF

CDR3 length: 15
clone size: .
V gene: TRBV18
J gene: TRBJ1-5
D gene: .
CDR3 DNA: TGTGCCAGCTCACCGGAACAGAGCATCAATCAGCCCCAGCATTTT
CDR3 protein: CASSPEQSINQPQHF

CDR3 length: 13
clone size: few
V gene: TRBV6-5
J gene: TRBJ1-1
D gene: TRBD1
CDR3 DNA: TGTGCCAGCATTACAGGGGGTGGCACTGAAGCTTTCTTT
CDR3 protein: CASITGGGTEAFF

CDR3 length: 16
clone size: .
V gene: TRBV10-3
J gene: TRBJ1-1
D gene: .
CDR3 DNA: TGTGCCATCAGTGGGTGGCAGGCCGCCATGAACACTGAAGCTTTCTTT
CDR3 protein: CAISGWQAAMNTEAFF

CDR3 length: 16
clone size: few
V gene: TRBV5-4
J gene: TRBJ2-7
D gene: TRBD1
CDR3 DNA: TGTGCCAGCAGCCCCGCCGGGACAGGGGTGACCTACGAGCAGTACTTC
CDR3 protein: CASSPAGTGVTYEQYF

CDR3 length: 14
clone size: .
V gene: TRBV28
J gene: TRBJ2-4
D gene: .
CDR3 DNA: TGTGCCAGCACCCTAGGTAGGGGCAAAAACATTCAGTACTTC
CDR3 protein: CASTLGRGKNIQYF

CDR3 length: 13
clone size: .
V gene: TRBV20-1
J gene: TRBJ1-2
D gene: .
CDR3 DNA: TGCAGTGCTAGTGAATGGACTTCGGGCGGCTACACCTTC
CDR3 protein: CSASEWTSGGYTF